This passage covers 26 T cell receptor beta chains from one sample sequenced in a study of blood T cells in healthy people across ages. For the second PCR, which ran for about 6 to 11 cycles, a sample-barcoded 5' primer and a J-beta primer mix were used. TCRdb re-called the 5' RACE reads through MiXCR, storing one row per CDR3 protein. The sample lists about 830,000 distinct CDR3 sequences, 60% to 80% occurring once. Sequencing was carried out using blood. The receptors derive from a young man in good health.

A word on this clonotype: One end of the junction varies from germline; a read error may be responsible. This sequence joins TRBV2 and TRBJ2-1; perhaps TRBD1 as D (5 bases). The CDR3 contains 17 residues. Germline V gene data show CDR1 as SNHLY and CDR2 as FYNNEI. CDR3 sequence (DNA): TGTGCCAGCAGTGCCTCCCGTGGGGCCCTCTCCTACAATGAGCAGTCCTTC. Protein sequence: CASSASRGALSYNEQSF.

This chain joins TRBV7-8 and TRBJ2-1, with a tentative D call TRBD2 (5 bases). The ends were cut back, 5 bases at V and 5 bases at J, with 16 bases in the middle. The CDR3 extends over 15 amino acids. Germline CDR1 is SGHVS and CDR2 is FQNEAQ. The CDR3 protein is CASSPPEGSDNEQFF. For the CDR3, the DNA is TGTGCCAGCAGCCCGCCCGAGGGATCGGACAATGAGCAGTTCTTC.

The chain is built from TRBV2 and TRBJ1-5; tentative D call: TRBD1 (6 bases). Trimming cost V 4 bases and J 7 bases, with 14 bases left between them. The CDR3 consists of 14 residues. Looked up from germline, CDR1 is SNHLY and CDR2 is FYNNEI. CDR3 sequence: CASSGWGARQPQHF. The CDR3 DNA reads as TGTGCCAGCAGTGGGTGGGGGGCTCGGCAGCCCCAGCATTTT.

The J gene is TRBJ1-5, the V gene TRBV4-2, with D possibly matching TRBD1 (6 bases). Germline loops: CDR1 LGHNA, CDR2 YNFKEQ. CDR3 size: 15 residues. V gave up 3 bases and J gave up 6 bases, with 15 bases separating them. Here the CDR3 reads CASSQADSPAQPQHF. Written as DNA, the CDR3 is TGTGCCAGCAGCCAGGCGGACAGCCCGGCTCAGCCCCAGCATTTT.

V usage is TRBV7-3 and J usage is TRBJ2-5; TRBD2 agrees at 9 bases. CDR3 size: 17 residues. Losses at the gene ends were 1 base for V and 1 base for J; bases not matched to a gene: 7. Per the germline V gene, CDR1 is SGHTA and CDR2 is FQGTGA. CDR3 sequence reads: CASSLSGGGDSQETQYF. CDR3 bases: TGTGCCAGCAGCTTAAGTGGCGGGGGGGACAGCCAAGAGACCCAGTACTTC.

Here the CDR3 reads CASSSYVQGTDTQYF. The CDR3 nucleotides are TGTGCCAGCAGCTCATACGTACAGGGGACAGATACGCAGTATTTT. The chain carries TRBV2 and TRBJ2-3; 7 bases fit TRBD1. Germline CDR1 SNHLY, CDR2 FYNNEI. The CDR3 is 15 residues long. Trimming cost V 6 bases and J 3 bases; bases outside gene matches: 9.

This clonotype was detected a few times. The chain employs TRBV15 and TRBJ2-7; 8 bases map to TRBD2. Per germline, CDR1 LNHNV and CDR2 YYDKDF (reference sequence). The CDR3 is 17 amino acids. V was clipped by 0 bases and J by 5 bases; unmatched bases: 12. CDR3 bases: TGTGCCACCAGCAGAGATGCTGCGGGGGGTTCTGACGACGAGCAGTACTTC. Translating gives CATSRDAAGGSDDEQYF.

The V gene is TRBV5-1, the J gene TRBJ2-1, with unresolved D. CDR3 size: 12 residues. The V and J ends lost 4 bases and 5 bases respectively, with 7 bases between them. Germline assignment: CDR1 SGHRS and CDR2 YFSETQ. CDR3 sequence: CASSLPNNEQFF. Here the CDR3 DNA reads TGCGCCAGCAGCCTCCCTAACAATGAGCAGTTCTTC. Based on the CDR3 plus reference TRBV5-1 and TRBJ2-1, the full variable domain is KAGVTQTPRYLIKTRGQQVTLSCSPISGHRSVSWYQQTPGQGLQFLFEYFSETQRNKGNFPGRFSGRQFSNSRSEMNVSTLELGDSALYLCASSLPNNEQFFGPGTRLTVL.

The CDR3 DNA is TGTGCCACCAGTGATTTGTACTCACGGGGCGAAGAGACCCAGTACTTC. Translation: CATSDLYSRGEETQYF. The chain has TRBV24-1 and TRBJ2-5; D is tentatively TRBD1 or TRBD2 (5 bases each). V dropped 0 bases and J dropped 3 bases, with 13 bases sitting between them. The length of the CDR3 is 16 residues. Looked up from germline, CDR1 is KGHDR and CDR2 is SFDVKD.

The J gene is TRBJ2-4, the V gene TRBV28; D tentatively reads TRBD1 or TRBD2 (5 bases each). The V gene lost 7 bases and the J gene lost 10 bases, with 17 bases spanning the gap. The CDR3 has 13 residues. Germline values: CDR1 MDHEN, CDR2 SYDVKM. The CDR3 is CASIDLGTAIQYF. The CDR3 DNA sequence: TGTGCCAGCATTGACCTCGGGACCGCTATTCAGTACTTC.

The chain uses TRBV5-4 and TRBJ2-4; maybe TRBD2 (5 bases). The CDR3 covers 13 residues. Germline CDR1 SGHNT, CDR2 YYREEE (reference sequence). V was clipped by 6 bases and J by 6 bases, with 13 bases between them. The CDR3 region has the DNA TGTGCCAGCACGTATGGCGGGTCAAACATTCAGTACTTC. Translating it yields CASTYGGSNIQYF.

The chain uses TRBV4-3 and TRBJ2-1, with TRBD2 matching 8 bases. Germline CDR1 is LGHNA and CDR2 is YSLEER. The CDR3 covers 21 residues. The J segment lost 2 bases and the V segment lost 1 base, leaving 19 bases of the junction unmatched. CDR3 protein: CASSQGPSGVWRGAPYNEQFF. CDR3 in DNA: TGCGCCAGCAGCCAAGGGCCCTCTGGTGTTTGGCGGGGGGCCCCCTACAATGAGCAGTTCTTC.

V gene TRBV4-3 combines with J gene TRBJ2-4, with D uncertain. The last part of the DNA fits TRBJ2-7 better; the J call may be wrong. CDR1 and CDR2 from the germline V gene are LGHNA and YSLEER. This CDR3 is built from 13 residues. CDR3 amino acids: CASSQIVGHEQYF. Here the CDR3 DNA reads TGCGCCAGCAGCCAAATAGTTGGGCACGAGCAGTACTTC.

The chain recombines TRBV29-1 with TRBJ2-5; D uncertain. The ends were cut back, 4 bases at V and 1 base at J, with 16 bases in the middle. CDR3 length equals 15 residues. Germline lookup yields CDR1 SQVTM and CDR2 ANQGSEA. The CDR3 protein is CSVAMWELGQETQYF. DNA for the CDR3: TGCAGCGTTGCGATGTGGGAACTGGGCCAAGAGACCCAGTACTTC.

This clonotype was seen more than once but under ten times. The chain joins TRBV20-1 to TRBJ2-5, with TRBD2 matching 9 bases. This CDR3 comprises 16 residues. Trimming at V came to 6 bases and at J to 0 bases, leaving 11 bases not matched to a gene. The V gene's germline CDR1 is DFQATT and CDR2 SNEGSKA (reference sequence). In nucleotides, the CDR3 is TGCAGTGCGAGAAAGGGGCGGGGGGGCAACCAAGAGACCCAGTACTTC. Amino acid sequence: CSARKGRGGNQETQYF.

This clonotype was observed many times. This could be a read error, since a much larger clone is one nucleotide away. The V gene is TRBV20-1, the J gene TRBJ2-5; TRBD2 matches 7 bases. The germline V gene encodes CDR1 DFQATT and CDR2 SNEGSKA (reference sequence). There are 13 residues in the CDR3. V gave up 5 bases and J gave up 3 bases; unmatched junction bases: 6. The CDR3, as DNA: TGCAGTGCTCGACGAGCGGGGAAAGAGACCCAGTACTTC. Translating it yields CSARRAGKETQYF.

V usage is TRBV6-5 and J usage is TRBJ2-5, with a weak D call TRBD1 (5 bases). Per the germline V gene, CDR1 is MNHEY and CDR2 is SVGAGI. Trimming cost V 2 bases and J 5 bases, with 12 bases left between them. The CDR3 is 14 amino acids. The CDR3 spells CASSYTRQKETQYF. CDR3 bases: TGTGCCAGCAGTTACACGCGACAGAAGGAGACCCAGTACTTC.

This clonotype has more than one count but fewer than ten. Just one base apart from a much larger clone, this may be a read error. The chain employs TRBV28 and TRBJ2-5, with D perhaps TRBD2 (5 bases). The tail of the sequence fits TRBJ2-1 better, so the J call may be wrong. CDR3 size: 12 residues. Germline-derived CDR1 and CDR2 are MDHEN and SYDVKM. In DNA, the CDR3 is TGTGCCGTGCGCGGGTACCAAGAGACCCAGTTCTTC. This codes for CAVRGYQETQFF.

The chain recombines TRBV14 with TRBJ1-2, with D possibly matching TRBD1 (6 bases). V was pared by 6 bases and J by 3 bases, with 11 bases between. Germline loops: CDR1 SGHDN, CDR2 FVKESK. This CDR3 is built from 13 residues. The CDR3 nucleotides are TGTGCCAGCAGAGGGGGATCGGACTATGGCTACACCTTC. Amino acids: CASRGGSDYGYTF.

The rearrangement uses TRBV29-1 and TRBJ1-2, with D possibly matching TRBD1 (5 bases). The V end was cut by 4 bases, the J end by 8 bases, with 14 bases between. CDR1 and CDR2 (germline): SQVTM, ANQGSEA. The CDR3 sequence is 12 residues long. CDR3 DNA sequence: TGCAGCGTTGCTCCTGGGACTATGGGCTACACCTTC. Translation gives CSVAPGTMGYTF.

DNA of the CDR3: TGTGCGGGCGCGGATTCACAAGAGACCCAGTACTTC. Translating gives CAGADSQETQYF. This sequence joins TRBV28 and TRBJ2-5; D is uncertain. The germline CDR1 and CDR2 sequences are MDHEN and SYDVKM. The CDR3 runs to 12 residues.

This chain links TRBV4-3 with TRBJ2-6; 7 bases agree with TRBD1. Trimming took 4 bases from V and 0 from J; bases not matched to a gene: 6. The CDR3 covers 17 residues. Germline V gene sequence: CDR1 LGHNA, CDR2 YSLEER. In DNA, the CDR3 is TGCGCCAGCAGCCGCCGGGACAGAGGCTCTGGGGCCAACGTCCTGACTTTC. Its protein product is CASSRRDRGSGANVLTF.

The chain uses TRBV20-1 and TRBJ2-3; TRBD1 is a possible D gene (6 bases). From germline, CDR1 is DFQATT and CDR2 SNEGSKA (reference sequence). The CDR3 extends over 14 amino acids. Trimming removed 3 bases from V and 2 bases from J, with 12 bases in between. In DNA, the CDR3 is TGCAGTGCTAGCGGAAGGGACAACACAGATACGCAGTATTTT. It yields the protein CSASGRDNTDTQYF.

The genes are TRBV6-5 and TRBJ1-2, with D perhaps TRBD1 (6 bases). Between the trimmed V and J ends, which lost 4 bases and 3 bases, there was a span of 12 bases. The germline CDR1 and CDR2 sequences are MNHEY and SVGAGI. The CDR3 consists of 14 residues. DNA for the CDR3: TGTGCCAGCAGTTCAGAGGGGGGAGACTATGGCTACACCTTC. It is translated as CASSSEGGDYGYTF.

V usage is TRBV7-9 and J usage is TRBJ2-5, with no clear D. The CDR3 covers 13 residues. With 5 bases removed from V and 2 bases from J, the gap between germline ends came to 9 bases. In germline, CDR1 is SEHNR, CDR2 FQNEAQ (reference sequence). CDR3 sequence reads: CASSPDVQETQYF. The CDR3 DNA reads as TGTGCCAGCAGCCCGGACGTACAAGAGACCCAGTACTTC. The full variable domain, in which reference TRBV7-9 and TRBJ2-5 provide the parts outside the CDR3, is DTGVSQNPRHKITKRGQNVTFRCDPISEHNRLYWYRQTLGQGPEFLTYFQNEAQLEKSRLLSDRFSAERPKGSFSTLEIQRTEQGDSAMYLCASSPDVQETQYFGPGTRLLVL.

In its sample, this clonotype was seen a few times. CDR3 nucleotide sequence: TGTGCCAGAAGAAGAGGCATAACGCCTAGAGAGCAGTACTTC. It yields the protein CARRRGITPREQYF. The chain links TRBV27 to TRBJ2-7; D unresolved. The CDR3 sequence is 14 residues long. Trimming cost V 9 bases and J 7 bases, with 22 bases left between them. CDR1 MNHEY and CDR2 SMNVEV come from the germline V gene (reference sequence).